This TCR beta chain was profiled in a study of Ad26.COV2.S vaccination and SARS-CoV-2 variants. Data came from immunoSEQ multiplex PCR; TCRdb stores just in-frame clones and leaves some out. Found here are 400,000 to 450,000 clones, about 92% of them singletons; the top ten hold around 4.5%. CDR3 length: 14 amino acids. V lost 7 bases and J lost 6; bases outside the gene matches: 9. Germline V lookup: CDR1 SQVTM, CDR2 ANQGSEA. General study points: The TCR-based breadth and depth measures might underestimate overall T cell responses. Spike-specific TCR breadth was greater in vaccine than placebo recipients. Those who received vaccine or placebo ended up with similar non-spike TCR breadth.

This clone was counted a single time. The antigen remains unidentified. The treatment: some 20 received Ad26.COV2.S at low or high dose, single or two shots; about 5 received placebo; per-sample allocation not given. Sampling took place 63 days after the first vaccine or placebo injection. An Ad26 vector expressing Wuhan-strain SARS-CoV-2 spike served as the vaccine. This TCR was recovered from a person aged 18-60 years who received the Ad26.COV2.S COVID-19 vaccine or a placebo. The gene calls are TRBV29-1 and TRBJ2-5; 12 positions agree with TRBD2. The source material was peripheral blood, sampled in a trial of Ad26.COV2.S vaccine versus placebo. In DNA, the CDR3 is TGCAGCGCCCAGACTAGCGGGAGCTTGAAGACCCAGTACTTC. Protein sequence: CSAQTSGSLKTQYF.